This entry lists 15 T cell receptor beta chains sequenced from one sample in a study of cytomegalovirus exposure and HLA in healthy donors. Assay: immunoSEQ multiplex PCR; the TCRdb copy retains only in-frame clones and omits some. The sample yields fewer than 400,000 clones, roughly 90% seen once. The specimen was PBMCs. The receptors originated from a woman in her late teens or twenties in good health and CMV-seronegative.

The rearrangement joins TRBV27 to TRBJ2-7; 7 positions agree with TRBD2. V shed 6 bases, J shed 1 base, and the junction held 6 bases outside the gene matches. The CDR3 totals 14 residues. CDR1 is MNHEY, CDR2 SMNVEV, per germline (reference sequence). The DNA for the CDR3 is TGTGCCAGCAGACTTTCCGGGAGGTCCTACGAGCAGTACTTC. It is translated as CASRLSGRSYEQYF.

The chain recombines TRBV9 with TRBJ2-7; 8 nucleotides match TRBD1. Germline CDR1 reads SGDLS; CDR2 reads YYNGEE. The CDR3 has 14 amino acids. Trimming cost V 4 bases and J 3 bases; bases outside gene matches: 6. In DNA, the CDR3 is TGTGCCAGCAGCAGAGGACAGGGCAACTACGAGCAGTACTTC. Its translation: CASSRGQGNYEQYF.

The rearrangement links TRBV9 to TRBJ2-7, with D possibly being TRBD2 (5 bases). CDR1 SGDLS and CDR2 YYNGEE come from the germline V gene. This CDR3 is 14 amino acids long. V was clipped by 3 bases and J by 2 bases, with 12 bases between them. Here the CDR3 reads CASSAELGPYEQYF. Written as DNA, the CDR3 is TGTGCCAGCAGCGCAGAACTAGGGCCCTACGAGCAGTACTTC.

The rearrangement uses TRBV2 and TRBJ1-2; the D gene is possibly TRBD1 (6 bases). CDR1 SNHLY and CDR2 FYNNEI come from the germline V gene. This CDR3 spans 12 amino acids. Deletions cut 3 bases from V and 8 bases from J, with 10 bases between. CDR3 nucleotides: TGTGCCAGCAGTGACGGGGGGGGCGGCTACACCTTC. It codes for CASSDGGGGYTF.

V and J are TRBV6-1 and TRBJ2-3, with D unresolved. Trimming removed 2 bases from V and 3 bases from J, with 12 bases in between. The germline V gene encodes CDR1 MNHNS and CDR2 SASEGT. This CDR3 spans 15 amino acids. The DNA of the CDR3 is TGTGCCAGCAGTGAAACGCGCCCACCGACAGATACGCAGTATTTT. Its protein is CASSETRPPTDTQYF.

This rearrangement joins TRBV14 to TRBJ2-7; 7 bases line up with TRBD1. Germline V lookup: CDR1 SGHDN, CDR2 FVKESK. V shed 3 bases and J 2 bases; nucleotides not matched to a gene: 4. CDR3 length: 14 residues. As DNA, the CDR3 is TGTGCCAGCAGCCACGGCCAGGGGGCCTACGAGCAGTACTTC. It is translated as CASSHGQGAYEQYF.

The CDR3 DNA is TGTGCCAGCAGCCTAGAGAACACTGAAGCTTTCTTT. Protein: CASSLENTEAFF. The chain carries TRBV2 and TRBJ1-1; no definite D call. Germline-derived CDR1 and CDR2 are SNHLY and FYNNEI. CDR3 length equals 12 residues. The germline V and J ends were trimmed by 6 bases and 1 base, with 6 bases remaining between them.

The sample holds a few counts of this clone. The gene calls are TRBV10-3 and TRBJ1-2; D uncertain. Trimming took off 2 bases at V and 7 bases at J, with 11 bases between the two ends. Germline lookup yields CDR1 ENHRY and CDR2 SYGVKD. This CDR3 has 13 residues. In nucleotides, the CDR3 is TGTGCCATCAGTGAGGAGGGCTTCGGTGGCTACACCTTC. Encoded protein: CAISEEGFGGYTF.

The V call is TRBV19, the J call TRBJ2-2; 14 bases map to TRBD2. Trimming removed 3 bases from V and 6 bases from J; junction bases left unmatched: 6. The CDR3 is made up of 17 amino acids. CDR1 LNHDA and CDR2 SQIVND come from the germline V gene (reference sequence). The CDR3 protein is CASSIGGLAGVPGELFF. The CDR3 DNA is TGTGCCAGTAGTATCGGGGGACTAGCGGGAGTCCCCGGGGAGCTGTTTTTT.

This chain uses TRBV7-2 with TRBJ2-5; 8 bases match TRBD2. The CDR3 loop spans 15 amino acids. Germline loops: CDR1 SGHTA, CDR2 FQGNSA. Unmatched junction bases numbered 10, after V lost 5 bases and J lost 5 bases. CDR3 residues: CASSPLAGNAETQYF. CDR3 DNA sequence: TGTGCCAGCAGCCCGTTAGCGGGAAACGCGGAGACCCAGTACTTC.

In DNA form, the CDR3 reads TGTGCCAGCAGCTCGACACTAGCGGGAGGGGGCTACGAGCAGTACTTC. It specifies CASSSTLAGGGYEQYF. V gene TRBV7-2 combines with J gene TRBJ2-7, with TRBD2 matching 13 bases. V was pared by 4 bases and J by 3 bases, with 6 bases of the junction left unmatched. The germline gives CDR1 SGHTA, CDR2 FQGNSA. The CDR3 covers 16 residues.

V gene TRBV15 combines with J gene TRBJ1-1, with 8 bases matching TRBD1. CDR1 and CDR2 from the germline V gene are LNHNV and YYDKDF (reference sequence). The J segment lost 1 base and the V segment lost 4 bases, leaving 5 bases of the junction unmatched. The CDR3 totals 15 residues. The chain's CDR3 is CATSIRTGPNTEAFF. The CDR3 DNA sequence: TGTGCCACCAGCATACGGACAGGGCCGAACACTGAAGCTTTCTTT.

The chain is built from TRBV7-6 and TRBJ2-1; 9 positions agree with TRBD2. Germline CDR1 and CDR2: SGHVS and FNYEAQ. The J segment lost 7 bases and the V segment lost 0 bases, leaving 13 bases of the junction unmatched. CDR3 length: 18 residues. In DNA, the CDR3 is TGTGCCAGCAGCTTAGCGCGAGTCTCCCCTAGCGGGACTAATGAGCAGTTCTTC. Its translation is CASSLARVSPSGTNEQFF. Full variable domain (outside the CDR3, taken from reference TRBV7-6 and TRBJ2-1): GAGVSQSPRYKVTKRGQDVALRCDPISGHVSLYWYRQALGQGPEFLTYFNYEAQQDKSGLPNDRFSAERPEGSISTLTIQRTEQRDSAMYRCASSLARVSPSGTNEQFFGPGTRLTVL.

This rearrangement joins TRBV2 to TRBJ2-3; no definite D call. V was clipped by 1 base and J by 4 bases, with 9 bases between them. The CDR3 has 14 amino acids. Germline V gene data show CDR1 as SNHLY and CDR2 as FYNNEI. DNA of the CDR3: TGTGCCAGCAGTGAAGTGGGCAGCCCAGATACGCAGTATTTT. It specifies CASSEVGSPDTQYF.

The chain carries TRBV11-3 and TRBJ2-4, with D possibly being TRBD2 (5 bases). Deletions cut 6 bases from V and 0 bases from J, with 9 bases between. The CDR3 sequence is 14 residues long. Germline CDR1 and CDR2: SGHNT and YENEEA. The CDR3 here is CASSDTRAKNIQYF. Written as DNA, the CDR3 is TGTGCCAGCAGTGACACTAGAGCCAAAAACATTCAGTACTTC.